The 2 T cell receptor beta chains below all came from one sample that was sequenced in a study of blood T cell repertoires in COVID-19. The assay was immunoSEQ multiplex PCR, and TCRdb's table has in-frame clones only and misses some. The sample lists some 50,000 clones; roughly 85% were seen once. Sequencing was performed on peripheral blood. Source of these receptors: an elderly man with acute or convalescent COVID-19.

The V gene is TRBV7-2, the J gene TRBJ1-4, with TRBD1 identical over 7 bases. V lost 6 bases, J lost 5 bases, and 3 bases stayed unmatched. The CDR3 has 13 residues. CDR1 is SGHTA, CDR2 FQGNSA, per germline. This CDR3 is CASSQQGNEKLFF. The CDR3 coding sequence is TGTGCCAGCAGTCAACAGGGGAATGAAAAACTGTTTTTT.

This chain uses TRBV18 with TRBJ1-4; the match to TRBD1 covers 9 bases. Unmatched junction bases numbered 4, after V lost 3 bases and J lost 8 bases. The CDR3 runs 14 residues. CDR1 is KGHSH and CDR2 is LQKENI in the germline V gene. The DNA of the CDR3 is TGTGCCAGCTCACCGGGACAGGGAAAGGAAAAACTGTTTTTT. It translates to CASSPGQGKEKLFF.